These 30 T cell receptor beta chains originate from one sample sequenced in a study of cytomegalovirus exposure and HLA in healthy donors. PCR primers comprised 60 Vbeta and 13 Jbeta primers. The repertoire was sequenced with immunoSEQ multiplex PCR; TCRdb's copy has only in-frame clones and lacks some. The sample carries fewer than 250,000 clones, more than 70% recorded once. The sample taken for sequencing was PBMCs. Every receptor here comes from a man aged 35-49 years in good health and CMV-seropositive.

The CDR3 DNA sequence: TGTGCCAGCAGCCAAGTCGGTGATGGACTAGCGGAGGCCTACGAGCAGTACTTC. Protein: CASSQVGDGLAEAYEQYF. The rearrangement links TRBV4-2 to TRBJ2-7, with TRBD2 matching over 10 bases. Germline V CDR1 and CDR2: LGHNA, YNFKEQ. The length of the CDR3 is 18 residues. Germline trimming cut 1 base from V and 2 bases from J; bases unmatched to any gene: 11.

The chain has TRBV20-1 and TRBJ1-1, with D perhaps TRBD1 (5 bases). Germline assignment: CDR1 DFQATT and CDR2 SNEGSKA (reference sequence). The CDR3 covers 11 residues. V was clipped by 6 bases and J by 4 bases, with 9 bases between them. CDR3 nucleotide sequence: TGCAGTGCGGGGCGGACCACTGAAGCTTTCTTT. Amino acids: CSAGRTTEAFF.

The V call is TRBV6-5, the J call TRBJ2-7; D may be TRBD1 (6 bases). V was pared by 8 bases and J by 1 base, with 12 bases between. This CDR3 spans 13 amino acids. In germline, CDR1 is MNHEY, CDR2 SVGAGI. The CDR3 coding sequence is TGTGCCAGCGGTTCAGGACAGTCCTACGAGCAGTACTTC. As protein: CASGSGQSYEQYF.

The CDR3 reads CATSEGGNGYTF. DNA for the CDR3: TGTGCCACCTCTGAGGGAGGAAATGGCTACACCTTC. The chain employs TRBV10-3 and TRBJ1-2; D gene unclear. The V end lost 10 bases, the J end lost 6 bases, and 15 bases lay between the germline ends. Germline values: CDR1 ENHRY, CDR2 SYGVKD. The CDR3 runs to 12 residues.

Comments on this clone: One end of the junction varies from germline; a read error may be responsible. V is TRBV5-4 and J is TRBJ2-7, with TRBD1 matching 7 bases. The CDR3 spans 13 residues. CDR1 is SGHNT, CDR2 YYREEE, per germline (reference sequence). The CDR3 loop is CARSRDSSYEQYF. CDR3 DNA: TGTGCCCGCAGCCGGGACAGCTCCTACGAGCAGTACTTC.

The chain combines TRBV5-4 with TRBJ2-7; no reliable D call. CDR1 is SGHNT and CDR2 is YYREEE in the germline V gene (reference sequence). The CDR3 extends over 14 amino acids. V was cut by 0 bases and J by 3 bases, with 10 bases left in between. CDR3 sequence (DNA): TGTGCCAGCAGCTTGGCTCCAGAATTCTACGAGCAGTACTTC. It is translated as CASSLAPEFYEQYF.

DNA of the CDR3: TGTGCCAGCAGCTTAGTCAGGGCTAACTATGGCTACACCTTC. Residues: CASSLVRANYGYTF. The J gene is TRBJ1-2, the V gene TRBV5-4, with D perhaps TRBD1 (5 bases). The germline V gene has CDR1 SGHNT and CDR2 YYREEE (reference sequence). V lost 2 bases and J 0 bases, leaving 8 bases between the germline ends. The CDR3 extends over 14 amino acids.

The rearrangement joins TRBV15 to TRBJ2-7; 13 bases map to TRBD2. V was pared by 5 bases and J by 6 bases, with 4 bases of the junction left unmatched. The CDR3 is made up of 14 amino acids. From germline, CDR1 is LNHNV and CDR2 YYDKDF (reference sequence). CDR3 in amino acids: CATSFRLAGGEQYF. In DNA, the CDR3 is TGTGCCACCAGCTTTCGACTAGCGGGAGGCGAGCAGTACTTC.

V and J are TRBV7-3 and TRBJ2-1; 7 bases match TRBD1. In germline, CDR1 is SGHTA, CDR2 FQGTGA. The CDR3 has 16 amino acids. Trimming at V came to 0 bases and at J to 4 bases, leaving 6 bases not matched to a gene. CDR3 nucleotide sequence: TGTGCCAGCAGCTTAACCCCGGGACAGATTTACAATGAGCAGTTCTTC. It encodes CASSLTPGQIYNEQFF.

V and J are TRBV7-2 and TRBJ2-1, with D unresolved. This CDR3 has 12 residues. CDR1 SGHTA and CDR2 FQGNSA come from the germline V gene. The ends were cut back, 2 bases at V and 10 bases at J, with 9 bases in the middle. CDR3 coding DNA: TGTGCCAGCAGCTTATACAAGCGAGAGCAGTTCTTC. This codes for CASSLYKREQFF.

Turning to this clone: Additional DNA sequences in this sample encode the identical CDR3. The rearrangement joins TRBV28 to TRBJ2-3; D gene uncertain. Trimming stripped 3 bases from V and 1 base from J, with 8 bases between. The CDR3 loop spans 14 amino acids. From germline, CDR1 is MDHEN and CDR2 SYDVKM. The DNA of the CDR3 is TGTGCCAGCAGTTTTGTGGCTGGCACAGATACGCAGTATTTT. Translating it yields CASSFVAGTDTQYF.

This clone showed up just once. V gene TRBV7-8 combines with J gene TRBJ2-7; maybe TRBD1 (6 bases). Germline-derived CDR1 and CDR2 are SGHVS and FQNEAQ. Trimming took 2 bases from V and 2 from J, leaving 10 bases between them. The CDR3 runs 14 residues. The CDR3 bases are TGTGCCAGCAGCTTATCGGACAGAGCCTACGAGCAGTACTTC. This sequence encodes CASSLSDRAYEQYF.

V gene TRBV6-6 combines with J gene TRBJ1-2; 8 bases are shared with TRBD1. Germline trimming cut 5 bases from V and 6 bases from J; bases unmatched to any gene: 8. This CDR3 comprises 14 residues. Germline CDR1 and CDR2: MNHNY and SVGAGI (reference sequence). This CDR3 reads CASSQAQGDNGYTF. The CDR3 nucleotides read TGTGCCAGCAGTCAAGCACAGGGGGATAATGGCTACACCTTC.

The chain's CDR3 is CAWSVRAGGPGEAFF. CDR3 DNA: TGTGCCTGGAGTGTACGGGCAGGGGGGCCCGGTGAAGCTTTCTTT. The rearrangement links TRBV30 to TRBJ1-1, with 7 bases that match TRBD1. The CDR3 covers 15 residues. V lost 0 bases and J lost 7; bases outside the gene matches: 11. Germline V gene sequence: CDR1 GTSNPN, CDR2 SVGIG (reference sequence).

This chain joins TRBV9 and TRBJ2-1, with TRBD2 as a possible D gene (5 bases). The CDR3 extends over 15 amino acids. From germline, CDR1 is SGDLS and CDR2 YYNGEE. Trimming cost V 0 bases and J 1 base, with 8 bases left between them. CDR3 in amino acids: CASSVGGISYNEQFF. The CDR3 DNA is TGTGCCAGCAGCGTAGGAGGGATTTCCTACAATGAGCAGTTCTTC.

This clone turned up a few times. V and J are TRBV2 and TRBJ2-7; 10 nucleotides agree with TRBD2. This CDR3 contains 15 residues. V dropped 2 bases and J dropped 0; count of bases not matched to a gene: 1. Looked up from germline, CDR1 is SNHLY and CDR2 is FYNNEI. CDR3 sequence reads: CASSERTSGSYEQYF. CDR3 coding DNA: TGTGCCAGCAGTGAACGGACTAGCGGCTCCTACGAGCAGTACTTC.

The V call is TRBV7-3, the J call TRBJ2-5; TRBD1 matches at 8 bases. Germline-derived CDR1 and CDR2 are SGHTA and FQGTGA. The CDR3 runs to 14 residues. The junction had 3 bases not matched to a gene; V was cut back by 1 base and J by 5 bases. The CDR3 DNA sequence: TGTGCCAGCAGCTTAAGAGCAGGGGGCGAGACCCAGTACTTC. Translated: CASSLRAGGETQYF. The complete variable domain, with remaining parts taken from reference TRBV7-3 and TRBJ2-5, reads GAGVSQTPSNKVTEKGKYVELRCDPISGHTALYWYRQSLGQGPEFLIYFQGTGAADDSGLPNDRFFAVRPEGSVSTLKIQRTERGDSAVYLCASSLRAGGETQYFGPGTRLLVL.

The CDR3 reads CAWGTLTEAFF. CDR3 sequence (DNA): TGTGCCTGGGGGACACTGACTGAAGCTTTCTTT. The chain has TRBV30 and TRBJ1-1; a possible D gene is TRBD1 (6 bases). This CDR3 is 11 amino acids long. Germline V gene lookup returns CDR1 GTSNPN and CDR2 SVGIG (reference sequence). Between the trimmed V and J ends, which lost 5 bases and 5 bases, there was a span of 9 bases.

V is TRBV27 and J is TRBJ2-5; D is unclear. The CDR3 is 11 residues long. The germline V gene has CDR1 MNHEY and CDR2 SMNVEV (reference sequence). Trimming cost V 10 bases and J 3 bases, with 9 bases left between them. CDR3 sequence reads: CATGRKETQYF. The CDR3 region has the DNA TGTGCCACCGGCAGGAAAGAGACCCAGTACTTC.

The rearrangement joins TRBV11-1 to TRBJ1-1; unclear D gene. CDR1 is SGHAT and CDR2 is FQDESV in the germline V gene (reference sequence). Trimming removed 4 bases at V and 4 bases at J, with 13 bases between. The CDR3 sequence is 14 residues long. DNA for the CDR3: TGTGCCAGCAGCTCCACCTCCTCGGGCACTGAAGCTTTCTTT. Translation: CASSSTSSGTEAFF.

This chain connects TRBV28 to TRBJ1-1, with 7 bases aligning to TRBD1. The CDR3 length is 15 residues. Trimming at V came to 5 bases and at J to 6 bases, leaving 12 bases not matched to a gene. The germline V gene has CDR1 MDHEN and CDR2 SYDVKM. CDR3 nucleotide sequence: TGTGCCAGCAGTGTCCCGACGACAGGGAGACCTGAAGCTTTCTTT. Amino acid sequence: CASSVPTTGRPEAFF.

The chain carries TRBV29-1 and TRBJ1-1; TRBD1 agrees at 7 bases. V lost 4 bases and J lost 6; bases outside the gene matches: 11. Germline-derived CDR1 and CDR2 are SQVTM and ANQGSEA. This CDR3 is built from 14 residues. CDR3 sequence reads: CSVGPKGASAEAFF. As DNA, the CDR3 is TGCAGCGTTGGGCCGAAGGGGGCAAGCGCTGAAGCTTTCTTT.

This chain joins TRBV7-9 and TRBJ1-2; D unresolved. The germline V gene has CDR1 SEHNR and CDR2 FQNEAQ (reference sequence). The germline V and J ends were trimmed by 7 bases and 5 bases, with 14 bases remaining between them. This CDR3 is 13 amino acids long. The CDR3 protein is CASTPRGGYGYTF. In DNA form, the CDR3 reads TGTGCCAGCACCCCGCGGGGTGGGTATGGCTACACCTTC. Combining the CDR3 with reference TRBV7-9 and TRBJ1-2 gives the whole variable domain DTGVSQNPRHKITKRGQNVTFRCDPISEHNRLYWYRQTLGQGPEFLTYFQNEAQLEKSRLLSDRFSAERPKGSFSTLEIQRTEQGDSAMYLCASTPRGGYGYTFGSGTRLTVV.

J is TRBJ2-1 and V is TRBV7-9, with TRBD2 matching 9 bases. This CDR3 has 18 residues. Losses at the gene ends were 8 bases for V and 0 bases for J; bases not matched to a gene: 14. Germline V gene data show CDR1 as SEHNR and CDR2 as FQNEAQ (reference sequence). The CDR3 coding sequence is TGTGCCAGCTCCCCGGGACTAGCTTCTAGGAGCTCCTACAATGAGCAGTTCTTC. This gives the protein CASSPGLASRSSYNEQFF.

This chain joins TRBV2 and TRBJ2-7; a possible D gene is TRBD1 (7 bases). In germline, CDR1 is SNHLY, CDR2 FYNNEI. CDR3 length: 14 residues. V dropped 2 bases and J dropped 2 bases, with 10 bases sitting between them. The CDR3 loop reads CASSEQGEAYEQYF. In DNA, the CDR3 is TGTGCCAGCAGTGAACAGGGGGAGGCCTACGAGCAGTACTTC.

V usage is TRBV20-1 and J usage is TRBJ2-7, with D possibly TRBD2 on 5 matching bases. From germline, CDR1 is DFQATT and CDR2 SNEGSKA (reference sequence). The CDR3 is 11 residues long. The ends were cut back, 5 bases at V and 3 bases at J, with 8 bases in the middle. The DNA of the CDR3 is TGCAGTGCTGGAACTAGCTACGAGCAGTACTTC. Translated: CSAGTSYEQYF.

The rearrangement joins TRBV6-6 to TRBJ2-2, with 11 bases that match TRBD1. This CDR3 is 15 amino acids long. Germline CDR1 is MNHNY and CDR2 is SVGAGI (reference sequence). The junction had 9 bases not matched to a gene; V was cut back by 7 bases and J by 8 bases. CDR3 sequence reads: CASTLDRGLGGELFF. As DNA, the CDR3 is TGTGCCAGCACCCTGGACAGGGGGCTGGGAGGGGAGCTGTTTTTT.

The chain combines TRBV7-9 with TRBJ2-5, with D perhaps matching TRBD2 (5 bases). The CDR3 has 13 amino acids. Germline assignment: CDR1 SEHNR and CDR2 FQNEAQ (reference sequence). The V and J ends lost 1 base and 5 bases respectively, with 8 bases between them. CDR3 DNA sequence: TGTGCCAGCAGCTTAGAACTAGTGGAGACCCAGTACTTC. Protein product: CASSLELVETQYF. Combining the CDR3 with reference TRBV7-9 and TRBJ2-5 gives the whole variable domain DTGVSQNPRHKITKRGQNVTFRCDPISEHNRLYWYRQTLGQGPEFLTYFQNEAQLEKSRLLSDRFSAERPKGSFSTLEIQRTEQGDSAMYLCASSLELVETQYFGPGTRLLVL.

The chain joins TRBV4-3 to TRBJ2-1; 10 bases match TRBD2. Unmatched junction bases numbered 11, after V lost 2 bases and J lost 4 bases. This CDR3 region has 18 residues. The germline CDR1 and CDR2 sequences are LGHNA and YSLEER. The CDR3 bases are TGCGCCAGCAGCCAATGGGCCCCAGCGGGAGGGATATACAATGAGCAGTTCTTC. Translated, it gives CASSQWAPAGGIYNEQFF.

In nucleotides, the CDR3 is TGTGCCAGCTCGCTTACTGCGGGGGACTACGAGCAGTACTTC. Translating it yields CASSLTAGDYEQYF. The chain has TRBV6-4 and TRBJ2-7, with 7 bases fitting TRBD2. CDR3 length: 14 amino acids. Losses at the gene ends were 8 bases for V and 3 bases for J; bases not matched to a gene: 10. From germline, CDR1 is MRHNA and CDR2 SNTAGT.